This T cell receptor beta chain was sequenced in a study of long-term antiretroviral therapy in people with HIV. Study-wide context: Sampling started about a decade before the 2015 immediate-ART recommendation.

General observations from the study: Sampling of blood ran from the mid-2000s to the late 2010s, and older ART regimens were possibly in use.

Worth noting for this clone: Its specificity is unknown.

immunoSEQ v3.0 was run at survey level. Repertoires were generated with immunoSEQ multiplex PCR, while TCRdb's copy carries only in-frame clones and drops some. The profile covers over 30,000 clones, with 75% to 85% appearing a single time and approximately 3.4% taken by the ten largest. V lost 3 bases and J 7 bases, leaving 10 bases between the germline ends. The germline V gene has CDR1 SGDLS and CDR2 YYNGEE. CDR3 length equals 13 residues. Here the sequenced sample was unsorted PBMCs, taken 1.9 years after starting antiretroviral therapy. The clonotype was recovered from a young man with HIV. The chain uses TRBV9 and TRBJ2-2, with D unclear. The CDR3 coding sequence is TGTGCCAGCAGCGGGATCGTTGGCGGGGAGCTGTTTTTT. Amino acid sequence: CASSGIVGGELFF.